What follows is one T cell receptor beta chain and its context. The target antigen is unknown. Sequencing used immunoSEQ multiplex PCR; TCRdb keeps in-frame clones, though not all of them. The sample has about 53,000 clones, 75% to 90% seen once. This entry belongs to a study of OX40 agonist ivuxolimab in advanced cancers. Study-wide context: An agonistic anti-OX40 (CD134) antibody, ivuxolimab, was used to treat the patients. Dose-escalation patients' cancers were hepatocellular carcinoma, melanoma, renal cell or head and neck cancer. Study observations and caveats: Low clonal expansion, among the lowest seen, marked partial responders at 0.1-3.0 mg/kg. It was not determined which antigens were specifically recognized by the peripheral T cells that had undergone clonal expansion.

This CDR3 is built from 15 residues. Germline V gene lookup returns CDR1 SNHLY and CDR2 FYNNEI. Trimming at V came to 4 bases and at J to 3 bases, leaving 6 bases not matched to a gene. The genes are TRBV2 and TRBJ1-5; 7 bases align to TRBD1. This specimen consisted of CD4+ or CD8+ T cells sorted from blood, obtained in a trial of the OX40 agonist ivuxolimab. This receptor was identified in an adult with an advanced solid tumor such as melanoma, head and neck, liver or kidney cancer. CDR3 nucleotide sequence: TGTGCCAGCAGTGCGCGGGACAGCTTCAATCAGCCCCAGCATTTT. Its translation is CASSARDSFNQPQHF.